This T cell receptor beta chain came from a study of T cell responses to AZD1222 COVID-19 vaccine. Note on this clone: Its antigen is as yet unknown.

V gave up 2 bases and J gave up 8 bases, with 18 bases separating them. Germline assignment: CDR1 ENHRY and CDR2 SYGVKD. The CDR3 is 15 amino acids. Study results and limitations: Among those given AZD1222, only six were seropositive at baseline. Reports say nearly half of spike-specific TCRs go after unmutated variant regions.

TCRdb's table, derived via immunoSEQ multiplex PCR, lists solely in-frame clones and lacks some. The sample lists some 140,000 clones; approximately 89% were seen once. The J gene is TRBJ1-2, the V gene TRBV10-3; D possibly corresponds to TRBD1 (5 bases). Sequencing was performed on peripheral blood, taken on day 0 of AZD1222 vaccination. This TCR came from an adult in good health. The CDR3 DNA follows: TGTGCCATCAGTGAGCCCACATGGACACTTAGAGGCTACACCTTC. Translating it yields CAISEPTWTLRGYTF.